A single sample is the source of the 10 T cell receptor beta chains below, sequenced in a study of cytomegalovirus exposure and HLA in healthy donors. The PCR was carried out with 60 Vbeta primers and 13 Jbeta primers. Repertoires were generated with immunoSEQ multiplex PCR, while TCRdb's copy carries only in-frame clones and drops some. The sample contains under 150,000 clones, approximately 71% of which appear only once. The sample taken for sequencing was PBMCs. These receptors were collected from a woman in her 50s in good health and CMV-seronegative.

V usage is TRBV6-5 and J usage is TRBJ1-2; 7 bases align to TRBD1. This CDR3 comprises 14 residues. Germline CDR1 reads MNHEY; CDR2 reads SVGAGI. V trimming: 1 base; J trimming: 8 bases; junction bases outside the gene matches: 7. The CDR3 sequence is CASSYWKGAEGYTF. The CDR3 coding sequence is TGTGCCAGCAGTTACTGGAAGGGGGCGGAGGGCTACACCTTC.

As DNA, the CDR3 is TGCGCCAGCAGGCTCGGACTAGCGGGGGACAATGAGCAGTTCTTC. Protein: CASRLGLAGDNEQFF. The rearrangement uses TRBV10-2 and TRBJ2-1; 13 bases fit TRBD2. Germline V gives CDR1 WSHSY, CDR2 SAAADI. Losses at the gene ends were 6 bases for V and 5 bases for J; bases not matched to a gene: 4. The CDR3 has 15 amino acids.

This clone was picked up a small number of times. The chain has TRBV5-8 and TRBJ1-5; D uncertain. Germline V lookup: CDR1 SGHTS, CDR2 YDEGEE. CDR3 length: 15 amino acids. V dropped 6 bases and J dropped 6 bases, with 19 bases sitting between them. Written as DNA, the CDR3 is TGTGCCAGCATCACAGCTGGCCAAATAGGTCAGCCCCAGCATTTT. It codes for CASITAGQIGQPQHF.

CDR3: CASSLPSETQYF. CDR3 in DNA: TGCGCCAGCAGCTTGCCTAGCGAGACCCAGTACTTC. The rearrangement links TRBV5-1 to TRBJ2-5; D might be TRBD2 (5 bases). Trimming took off 1 base at V and 5 bases at J, with 6 bases between the two ends. The length of the CDR3 is 12 residues. Germline loops: CDR1 SGHRS, CDR2 YFSETQ.

The chain uses TRBV4-3 and TRBJ1-2, with D maybe TRBD1 (5 bases). Germline V gene sequence: CDR1 LGHNA, CDR2 YSLEER. The V and J ends lost 4 bases and 4 bases respectively, with 16 bases between them. The CDR3 is made up of 15 amino acids. The DNA of the CDR3 is TGCGCCAGCAGCCGAGCCGGGACGGGGGGCTATGGCTACACCTTC. Protein sequence: CASSRAGTGGYGYTF.

The chain employs TRBV6-1 and TRBJ1-2; D gene uncertain. CDR3 length equals 14 residues. The V end lost 1 base, the J end lost 8 bases, and 14 bases lay between the germline ends. Germline V CDR1 and CDR2: MNHNS, SASEGT. The CDR3 DNA reads TGTGCCAGCAGTGAAGTACGGCAGGAAGGAGGCTACACCTTC. Translated: CASSEVRQEGGYTF.

The CDR3 DNA follows: TGTGCCAGCAGTTTACCGGCGTTTGACACGGGACAGGTGGTTCTATTGTCACCCCTCCACTTT. Translation gives CASSLPAFDTGQVVLLSPLHF. V and J are TRBV27 and TRBJ1-6; 8 bases match TRBD1. Trimming at V came to 2 bases and at J to 10 bases, leaving 25 bases not matched to a gene. Looked up from germline, CDR1 is MNHEY and CDR2 is SMNVEV (reference sequence). The CDR3 is made up of 21 amino acids.

This clone was counted a single time. This chain links TRBV27 with TRBJ2-5, with D unresolved. Judging by the DNA end, TRBJ2-7 fits better; the J call may be wrong. CDR3 length equals 10 residues. From germline, CDR1 is MNHEY and CDR2 SMNVEV (reference sequence). The CDR3 DNA sequence: TGTGCCAGCGGCTACTACGAGCAGTACTTC. Its protein is CASGYYEQYF.

In its sample, this clone was seen a few times. This sequence joins TRBV7-8 and TRBJ2-2, with TRBD2 identical over 7 bases. The CDR3 has 16 residues. CDR1 is SGHVS, CDR2 FQNEAQ, per germline. The junction had 4 bases not matched to a gene; V was cut back by 2 bases and J by 1 base. The chain's CDR3 is CASSLRERGNTGELFF. CDR3 in DNA: TGTGCCAGCAGCTTAAGAGAGCGGGGGAACACCGGGGAGCTGTTTTTT.

The chain uses TRBV5-4 and TRBJ2-1; the D gene is possibly TRBD2 (5 bases). The CDR3 spans 12 residues. V was pared by 2 bases and J by 12 bases, with 12 bases between. Germline assignment: CDR1 SGHNT and CDR2 YYREEE (reference sequence). The CDR3 coding sequence is TGTGCCAGCAGCTTACCCCCTGCGGGGCAGTTCTTC. This encodes CASSLPPAGQFF.